This T cell receptor (beta chain) emerged from a study of T cells in Graves' hyperthyroidism and ophthalmopathy. The germline V gene encodes CDR1 MNHNS and CDR2 SASEGT. The CDR3 covers 12 residues. Trimming stripped 2 bases from V and 7 bases from J, with 7 bases between. TCR beta CDR3 regions were amplified from RNA. Carried out on the TCR CDR3, a first-round RT-PCR used the HTBI primer set. TCRdb redid the calling of the multiplex PCR reads with MiXCR, one entry per CDR3 protein. In the table there are approximately 420,000 distinct CDR3 sequences, around 15% of which are singletons. A roughly 9.1 ml volume of fresh peripheral blood provided the PBMCs. In this sample, this clonotype turned up many times. The target antigen is unknown. Study observations and caveats: The blood repertoire included most of the expanded thyroid clonotypes above 0.001.

Sequenced: blood. This chain connects TRBV6-1 to TRBJ2-3; tentatively, D is TRBD2 (5 bases). The clonotype comes from a woman younger than 35 with Graves' hyperthyroidism. For the CDR3, the DNA is TGTGCCAGCAGTGAAACGGGAAATACGCAGTATTTT. It encodes CASSETGNTQYF.